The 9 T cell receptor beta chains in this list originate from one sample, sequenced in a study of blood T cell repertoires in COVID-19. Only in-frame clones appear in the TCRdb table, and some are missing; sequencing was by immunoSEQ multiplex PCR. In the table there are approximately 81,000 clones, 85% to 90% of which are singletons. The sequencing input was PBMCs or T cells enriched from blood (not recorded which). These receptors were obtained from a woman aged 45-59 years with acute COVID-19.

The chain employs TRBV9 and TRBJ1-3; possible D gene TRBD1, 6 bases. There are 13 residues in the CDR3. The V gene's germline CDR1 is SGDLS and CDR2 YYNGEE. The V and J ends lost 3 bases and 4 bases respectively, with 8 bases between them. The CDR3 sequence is CASSGTVGNTIYF. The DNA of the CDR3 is TGTGCCAGCAGCGGGACAGTAGGAAACACCATATATTTT.

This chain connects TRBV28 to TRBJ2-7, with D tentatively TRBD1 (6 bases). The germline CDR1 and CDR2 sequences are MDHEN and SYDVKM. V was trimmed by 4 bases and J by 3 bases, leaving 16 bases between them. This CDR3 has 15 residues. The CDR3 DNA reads TGTGCCAGCAGTTCCACGGACAGCGCGATCTACGAGCAGTACTTC. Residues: CASSSTDSAIYEQYF.

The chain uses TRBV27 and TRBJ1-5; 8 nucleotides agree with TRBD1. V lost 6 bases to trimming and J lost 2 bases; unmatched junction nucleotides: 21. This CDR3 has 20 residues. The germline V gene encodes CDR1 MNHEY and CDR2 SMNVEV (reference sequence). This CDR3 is CASSTPPGGRPSSGNQPQHF. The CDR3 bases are TGTGCCAGCAGCACCCCCCCAGGGGGCCGTCCATCTTCGGGCAATCAGCCCCAGCATTTT.

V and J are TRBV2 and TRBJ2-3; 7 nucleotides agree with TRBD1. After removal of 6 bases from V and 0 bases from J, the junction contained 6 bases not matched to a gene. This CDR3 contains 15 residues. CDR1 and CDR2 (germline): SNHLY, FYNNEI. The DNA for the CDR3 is TGTGCCAGCAGGGGACAGCTAGGGAGCACAGATACGCAGTATTTT. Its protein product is CASRGQLGSTDTQYF.

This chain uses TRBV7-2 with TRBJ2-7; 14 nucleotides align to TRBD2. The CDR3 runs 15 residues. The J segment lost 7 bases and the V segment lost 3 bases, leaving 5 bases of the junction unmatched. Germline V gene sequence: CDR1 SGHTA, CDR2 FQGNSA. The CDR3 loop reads CASSLTSGRVGEQYF. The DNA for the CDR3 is TGTGCCAGCAGCTTGACTAGCGGGAGGGTAGGGGAGCAGTACTTC.

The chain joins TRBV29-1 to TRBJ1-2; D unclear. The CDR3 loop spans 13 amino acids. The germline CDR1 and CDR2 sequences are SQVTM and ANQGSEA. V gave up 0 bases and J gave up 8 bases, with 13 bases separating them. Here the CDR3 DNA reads TGCAGCGTTGAAGAGCCCAGCAGGAGGGGCTACACCTTC. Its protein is CSVEEPSRRGYTF.

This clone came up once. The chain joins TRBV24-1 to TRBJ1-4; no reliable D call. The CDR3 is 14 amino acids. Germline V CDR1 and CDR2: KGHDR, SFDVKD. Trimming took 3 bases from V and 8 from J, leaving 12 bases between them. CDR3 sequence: CATSDRVQTEKLFF. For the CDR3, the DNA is TGTGCCACCAGTGATCGGGTCCAGACGGAAAAACTGTTTTTT.

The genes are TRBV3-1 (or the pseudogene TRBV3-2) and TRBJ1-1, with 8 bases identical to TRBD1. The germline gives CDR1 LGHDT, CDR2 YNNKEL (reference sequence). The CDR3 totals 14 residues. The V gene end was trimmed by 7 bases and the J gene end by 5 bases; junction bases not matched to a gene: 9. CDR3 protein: CASTPQDRATEAFF. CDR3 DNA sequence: TGTGCCAGCACCCCTCAGGACAGGGCAACTGAAGCTTTCTTT.

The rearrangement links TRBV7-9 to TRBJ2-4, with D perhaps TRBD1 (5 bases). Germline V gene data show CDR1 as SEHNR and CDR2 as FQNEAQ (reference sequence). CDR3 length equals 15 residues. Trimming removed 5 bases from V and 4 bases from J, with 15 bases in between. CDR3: CASSPVGRAKNIQYF. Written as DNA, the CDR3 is TGTGCCAGCAGCCCGGTGGGCAGGGCAAAAAACATTCAGTACTTC.